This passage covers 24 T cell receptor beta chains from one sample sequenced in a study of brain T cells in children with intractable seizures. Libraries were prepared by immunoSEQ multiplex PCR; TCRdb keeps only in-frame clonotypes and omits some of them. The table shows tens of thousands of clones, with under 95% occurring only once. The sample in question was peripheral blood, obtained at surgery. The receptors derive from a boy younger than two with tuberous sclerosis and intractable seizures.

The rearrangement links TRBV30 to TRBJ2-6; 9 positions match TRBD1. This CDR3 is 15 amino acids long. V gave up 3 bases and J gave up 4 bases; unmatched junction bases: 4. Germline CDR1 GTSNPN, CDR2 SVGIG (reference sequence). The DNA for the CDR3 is TGTGCCTGGAGCCGGACAGGGGACGGGGCCAACGTCCTGACTTTC. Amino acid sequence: CAWSRTGDGANVLTF.

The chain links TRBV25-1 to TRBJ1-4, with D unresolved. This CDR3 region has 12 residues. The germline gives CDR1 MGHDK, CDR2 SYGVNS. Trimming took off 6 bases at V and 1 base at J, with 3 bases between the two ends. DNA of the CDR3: TGTGCCAGCAGGGGAACTAATGAAAAACTGTTTTTT. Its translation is CASRGTNEKLFF.

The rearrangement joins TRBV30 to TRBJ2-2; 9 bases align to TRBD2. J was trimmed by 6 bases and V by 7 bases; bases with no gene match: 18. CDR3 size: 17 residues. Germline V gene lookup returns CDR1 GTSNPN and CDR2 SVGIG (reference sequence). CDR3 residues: CASQNIWTSEHPGELFF. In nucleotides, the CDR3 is TGTGCCTCCCAGAATATTTGGACTAGCGAGCATCCCGGGGAGCTGTTTTTT.

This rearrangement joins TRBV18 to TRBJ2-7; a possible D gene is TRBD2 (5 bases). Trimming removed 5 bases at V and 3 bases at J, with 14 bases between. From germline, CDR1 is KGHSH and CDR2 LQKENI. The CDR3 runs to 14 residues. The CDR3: CASSTLDSSYEQYF. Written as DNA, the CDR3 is TGTGCCAGCTCAACACTAGACTCCAGCTACGAGCAGTACTTC. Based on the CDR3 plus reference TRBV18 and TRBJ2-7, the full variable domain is NAGVMQNPRHLVRRRGQEARLRCSPMKGHSHVYWYRQLPEEGLKFMVYLQKENIIDESGMPKERFSAEFPKEGPSILRIQQVVRGDSAAYFCASSTLDSSYEQYFGPGTRLTVT.

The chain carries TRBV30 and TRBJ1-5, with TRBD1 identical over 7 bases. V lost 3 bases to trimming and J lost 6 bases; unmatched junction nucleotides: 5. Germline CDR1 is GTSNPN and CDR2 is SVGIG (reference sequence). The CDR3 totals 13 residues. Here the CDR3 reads CAWREGGGQPQHF. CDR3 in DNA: TGTGCCTGGAGAGAAGGGGGCGGTCAGCCCCAGCATTTT.

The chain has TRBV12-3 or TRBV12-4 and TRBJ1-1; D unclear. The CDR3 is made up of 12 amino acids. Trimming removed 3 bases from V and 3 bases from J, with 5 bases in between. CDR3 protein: CASSLSYTEAFF. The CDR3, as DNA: TGTGCCAGCAGTTTGTCCTACACTGAAGCTTTCTTT.

As DNA, the CDR3 is TGTGCCAGCAGTCTAACTTCGCAGAGCTCCTATAATTCACCCCTCCACTTT. This sequence encodes CASSLTSQSSYNSPLHF. V and J are TRBV27 and TRBJ1-6; D gene ambiguous. CDR3 size: 17 residues. Germline-derived CDR1 and CDR2 are MNHEY and SMNVEV (reference sequence). The V end lost 5 bases, the J end lost 0 bases, and 14 bases lay between the germline ends.

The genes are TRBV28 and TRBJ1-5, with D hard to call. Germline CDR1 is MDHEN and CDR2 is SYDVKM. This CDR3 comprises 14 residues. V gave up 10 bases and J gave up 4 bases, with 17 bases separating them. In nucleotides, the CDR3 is TGTGCCATAACTCTGGGCGGTTCTAATCAGCCCCAGCATTTT. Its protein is CAITLGGSNQPQHF.

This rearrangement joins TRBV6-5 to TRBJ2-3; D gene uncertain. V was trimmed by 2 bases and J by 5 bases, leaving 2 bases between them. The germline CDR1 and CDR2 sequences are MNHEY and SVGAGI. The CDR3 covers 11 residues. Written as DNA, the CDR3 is TGTGCCAGCAGTTACATAGATACGCAGTATTTT. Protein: CASSYIDTQYF.

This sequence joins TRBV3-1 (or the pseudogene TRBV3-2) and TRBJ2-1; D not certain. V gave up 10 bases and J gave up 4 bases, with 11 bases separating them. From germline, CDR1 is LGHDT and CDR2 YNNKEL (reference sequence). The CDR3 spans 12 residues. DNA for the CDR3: TGTGCCACCGAGGACCAGTACAATGAGCAGTTCTTC. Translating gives CATEDQYNEQFF.

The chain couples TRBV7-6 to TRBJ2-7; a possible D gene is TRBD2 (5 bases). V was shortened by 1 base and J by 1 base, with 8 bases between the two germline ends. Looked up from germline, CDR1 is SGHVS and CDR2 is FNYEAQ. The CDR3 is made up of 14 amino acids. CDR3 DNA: TGTGCCAGCAGCTTAGAAAGCGGATCCTACGAGCAGTACTTC. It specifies CASSLESGSYEQYF.

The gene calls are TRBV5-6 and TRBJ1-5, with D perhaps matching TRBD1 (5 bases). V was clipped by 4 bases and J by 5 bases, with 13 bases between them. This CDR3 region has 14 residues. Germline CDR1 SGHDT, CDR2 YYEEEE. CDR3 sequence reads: CASSHRVGHQPQHF. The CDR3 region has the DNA TGTGCCAGCAGCCACCGTGTGGGGCATCAGCCCCAGCATTTT.

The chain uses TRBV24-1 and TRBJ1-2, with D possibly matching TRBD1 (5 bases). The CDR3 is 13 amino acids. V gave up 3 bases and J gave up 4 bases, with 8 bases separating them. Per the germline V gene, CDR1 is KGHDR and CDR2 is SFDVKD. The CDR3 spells CATSDGGSYGYTF. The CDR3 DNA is TGTGCCACCAGTGATGGGGGAAGCTATGGCTACACCTTC.

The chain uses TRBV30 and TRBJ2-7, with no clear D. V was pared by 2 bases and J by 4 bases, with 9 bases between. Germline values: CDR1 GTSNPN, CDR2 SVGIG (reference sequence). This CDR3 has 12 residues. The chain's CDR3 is CAWSKVFYEQYF. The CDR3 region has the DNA TGTGCCTGGAGTAAGGTCTTTTACGAGCAGTACTTC.

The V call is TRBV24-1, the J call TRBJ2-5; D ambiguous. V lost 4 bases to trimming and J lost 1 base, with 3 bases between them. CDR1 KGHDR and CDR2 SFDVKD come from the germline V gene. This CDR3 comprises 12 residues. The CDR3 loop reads CATSDGQETQYF. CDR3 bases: TGTGCCACCAGTGACGGCCAAGAGACCCAGTACTTC.

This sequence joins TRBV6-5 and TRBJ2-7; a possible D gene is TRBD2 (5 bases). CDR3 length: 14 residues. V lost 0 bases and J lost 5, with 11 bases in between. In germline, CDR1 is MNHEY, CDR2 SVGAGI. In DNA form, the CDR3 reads TGTGCCAGCAGTTACTCGTCGAGGGCAGACGAGCAGTACTTC. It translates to CASSYSSRADEQYF.

The chain's CDR3 is CASRGGWEPQHF. As DNA, the CDR3 is TGTGCCAGCAGGGGGGGTTGGGAGCCCCAGCATTTT. The chain joins TRBV2 to TRBJ1-5; D is perhaps TRBD1 (5 bases). V was trimmed by 6 bases and J by 8 bases, leaving 11 bases between them. From germline, CDR1 is SNHLY and CDR2 FYNNEI. The CDR3 extends over 12 amino acids.

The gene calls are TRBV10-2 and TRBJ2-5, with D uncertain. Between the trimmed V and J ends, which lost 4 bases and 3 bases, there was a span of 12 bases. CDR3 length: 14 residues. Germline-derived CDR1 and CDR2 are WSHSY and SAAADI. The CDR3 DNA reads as TGCGCCAGCAGTGTTCAGAGTAAGAAAGAGACCCAGTACTTC. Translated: CASSVQSKKETQYF.

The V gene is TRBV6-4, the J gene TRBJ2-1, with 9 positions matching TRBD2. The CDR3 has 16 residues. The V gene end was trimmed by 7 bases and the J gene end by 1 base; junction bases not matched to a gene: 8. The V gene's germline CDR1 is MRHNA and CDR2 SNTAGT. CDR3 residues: CASIAGGPRSYNEQFF. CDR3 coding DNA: TGTGCCAGCATTGCGGGAGGGCCCAGGTCCTACAATGAGCAGTTCTTC.

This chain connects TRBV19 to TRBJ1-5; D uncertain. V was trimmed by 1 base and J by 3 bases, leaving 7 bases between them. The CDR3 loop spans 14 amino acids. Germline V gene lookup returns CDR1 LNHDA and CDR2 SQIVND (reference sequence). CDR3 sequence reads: CASSIARFNQPQHF. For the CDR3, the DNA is TGTGCCAGTAGTATAGCCAGATTCAATCAGCCCCAGCATTTT.

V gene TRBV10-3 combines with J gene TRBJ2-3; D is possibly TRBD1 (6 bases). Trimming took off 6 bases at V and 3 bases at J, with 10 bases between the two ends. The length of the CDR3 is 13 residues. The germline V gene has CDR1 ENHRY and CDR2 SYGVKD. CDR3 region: CAIRNRVTDTQYF. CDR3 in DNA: TGTGCCATCAGGAACAGGGTGACAGATACGCAGTATTTT.

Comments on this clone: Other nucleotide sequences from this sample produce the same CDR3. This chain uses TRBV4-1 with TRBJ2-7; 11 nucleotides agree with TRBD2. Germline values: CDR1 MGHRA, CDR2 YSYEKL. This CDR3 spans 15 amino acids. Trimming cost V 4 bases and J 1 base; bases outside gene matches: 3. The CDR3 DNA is TGCGCCAGCAGCCCCGGGACTAGCGGTTCCTACGAGCAGTACTTC. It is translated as CASSPGTSGSYEQYF.

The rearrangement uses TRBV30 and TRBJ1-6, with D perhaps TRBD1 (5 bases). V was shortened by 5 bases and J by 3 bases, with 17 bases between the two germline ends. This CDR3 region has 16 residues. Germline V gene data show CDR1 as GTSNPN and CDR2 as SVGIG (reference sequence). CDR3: CAWDAGPGIYNSPLHF. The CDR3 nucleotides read TGTGCCTGGGATGCCGGCCCAGGGATCTATAATTCACCCCTCCACTTT. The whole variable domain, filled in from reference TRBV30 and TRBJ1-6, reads SQTIHQWPATLVQPVGSPLSLECTVEGTSNPNLYWYRQAAGRGLQLLFYSVGIGQISSEVPQNLSASRPQDRQFILSSKKLLLSDSGFYLCAWDAGPGIYNSPLHFGNGTRLTVT.

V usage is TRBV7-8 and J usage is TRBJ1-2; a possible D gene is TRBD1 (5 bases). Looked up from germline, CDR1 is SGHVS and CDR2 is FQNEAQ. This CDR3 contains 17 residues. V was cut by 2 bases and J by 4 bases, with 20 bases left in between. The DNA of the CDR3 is TGTGCCAGCAGCTTACACACTGGTGGGGGGAGGGCCTATGGCTACACCTTC. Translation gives CASSLHTGGGRAYGYTF.